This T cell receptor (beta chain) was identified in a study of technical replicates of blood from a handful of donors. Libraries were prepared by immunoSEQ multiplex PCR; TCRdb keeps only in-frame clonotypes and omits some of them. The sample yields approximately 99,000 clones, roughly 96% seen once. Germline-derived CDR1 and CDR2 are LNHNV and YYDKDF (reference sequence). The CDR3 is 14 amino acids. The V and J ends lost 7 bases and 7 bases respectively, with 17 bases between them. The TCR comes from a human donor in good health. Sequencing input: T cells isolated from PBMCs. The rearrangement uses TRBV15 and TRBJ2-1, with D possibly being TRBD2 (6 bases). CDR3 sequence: CATIPDYSNNEQFF. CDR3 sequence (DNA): TGTGCCACCATTCCGGACTACTCGAATAATGAGCAGTTCTTC.